This TCR beta chain was recorded in a study of CD8 T cells in ankylosing spondylitis. CDR3 size: 14 residues. Germline assignment: CDR1 DFQATT and CDR2 SNEGSKA (reference sequence). V dropped 5 bases and J dropped 7 bases, with 19 bases sitting between them. TCRdb fed the 5' RACE reads into MiXCR, producing one record per CDR3 protein. Of under 550,000 distinct CDR3 sequences listed, 26% are singletons. General study results and limits: Matched ankylosing spondylitis synovial fluid reportedly showed significant enrichment of disease-linked clones. There was a TCR beta motif, made of several highly homologous variants, that appeared characteristic of ankylosing spondylitis blood. Clones linked with disease were CD8+ and fairly uncommon in the peripheral blood.

To note about this clonotype: Its antigen is unknown.

The chain joins TRBV20-1 to TRBJ2-3, with a tentative D call TRBD1 (6 bases). This receptor was identified in a male donor with ankylosing spondylitis. Sequenced sample: blood, either unsorted or a sorted T cell fraction (not recorded which). This CDR3 reads CSAEPGASRYTQYF. The CDR3 DNA reads as TGCAGTGCTGAACCAGGGGCTTCACGGTATACGCAGTATTTT.